The following is a TCR beta chain sequence with its context. Its antigen is unknown. The sample belongs to a study of graft-versus-host responses after intestinal transplantation. Study-wide background: All recipients were transplanted with multivisceral, liver-intestinal, or isolated intestinal grafts. Every one of the recipients received anti-thymocyte globulin induction and afterwards took tacrolimus and steroids for about 3 years.

General study results and limits: Allografts of one patient group, those with graft-donor T cell macrochimerism, had high graft-versus-host to host-versus-graft clonal ratios.

This CDR3 contains 15 residues. Looked up from germline, CDR1 is LGHNT and CDR2 is FRNRAP. V lost 6 bases, J lost 0 bases, and 14 bases lay in between. The table came from immunoSEQ multiplex PCR; TCRdb's copy has only in-frame clones and leaves some out. The profile shows about 88,000 clones, approximately 87% of them singletons. The chain couples TRBV12-5 to TRBJ1-1; D is unclear. The material sequenced was unstimulated CD4+ T cells sorted from spleen or lymph node cells, taken before intestinal transplant. This TCR was recovered from a human donor who received an intestinal transplant. The CDR3 nucleotides are TGTGCTAGTGGACCGGACGAGGGCCTGAACACTGAAGCTTTCTTT. Protein: CASGPDEGLNTEAFF.